This TCR beta chain was obtained from a study of ipilimumab plus nivolumab after autologous stem cell transplantation. Study overall: Myeloma patients were high-risk transplant-naive or relapsed within 3 years of first autologous transplant.

Deletions cut 0 bases from V and 1 base from J, with 12 bases between. Per the germline V gene, CDR1 is SGHRS and CDR2 is YFSETQ. The CDR3 is 16 residues long. Patients got ipilimumab 1 mg/kg beginning 14 to 28 days post-transplant. Measured with immunoSEQ multiplex PCR; TCRdb has only the in-frame clones, and not every one. The sample shows 9,000 to 9,500 clones, around 69% of them seen only once. The TCR originated in a female donor with multiple myeloma. The chain links TRBV5-1 to TRBJ2-3; weak D call: TRBD2 (5 bases). Sequenced here: PBMCs, sampled in a trial of ipilimumab plus nivolumab as post-transplant consolidation. CDR3 sequence (DNA): TGCGCCAGCAGCTTGGTAGGGTCGGAGGGCACAGATACGCAGTATTTT. This sequence encodes CASSLVGSEGTDTQYF. Combining the CDR3 with reference TRBV5-1 and TRBJ2-3 gives the whole variable domain KAGVTQTPRYLIKTRGQQVTLSCSPISGHRSVSWYQQTPGQGLQFLFEYFSETQRNKGNFPGRFSGRQFSNSRSEMNVSTLELGDSALYLCASSLVGSEGTDTQYFGPGTRLTVL.